This T cell receptor beta chain was found in a study of blood T cell repertoires in COVID-19. Trimming stripped 0 bases from V and 2 bases from J, with 10 bases between. The length of the CDR3 is 15 residues. Germline CDR1 reads LGHDT; CDR2 reads YNNKEL (reference sequence). Clones were sequenced by immunoSEQ multiplex PCR, and TCRdb holds only the in-frame ones, with some missing. The repertoire has tens of thousands of clones, 80% to 90% of them found once; the top ten carry around 7%. This clone was observed a handful of times. Sequenced material: peripheral blood. The receptor was derived from a human donor in a cohort sampled during active COVID-19. The chain links TRBV3-1 (or the pseudogene TRBV3-2) to TRBJ2-5; D might be TRBD2 (6 bases). In DNA, the CDR3 is TGTGCCAGCAGCCAAGACGGTCGGGGGCAAGAGACCCAGTACTTC. This sequence encodes CASSQDGRGQETQYF.